This record looks at one T cell receptor beta chain sequence and its context. CDR3 length equals 11 residues. Germline V lookup: CDR1 SGHVS, CDR2 FQNEAQ. Trimming stripped 6 bases from V and 5 bases from J, with 6 bases between. TCRdb reprocessed the 5' RACE reads with MiXCR, giving one entry per CDR3 protein. The sample has approximately 39,000 distinct CDR3 sequences, approximately 6.8% seen once. The entry originates in a study of spatial heterogeneity in lung cancer. For the study at large: Detection of beta-chain sequences consistently exceeded that of alpha-chain sequences.

Stated time point: sample taken at primary tumor resection. This TCR came from a female donor with early-stage non-small cell lung cancer. The sample was PBMCs, taken at surgery. The genes are TRBV7-8 and TRBJ2-3; no clear D gene. CDR3 sequence reads: CASSQRDTQYF. For the CDR3, the DNA is TGTGCCAGCAGTCAGCGAGATACGCAGTATTTT.